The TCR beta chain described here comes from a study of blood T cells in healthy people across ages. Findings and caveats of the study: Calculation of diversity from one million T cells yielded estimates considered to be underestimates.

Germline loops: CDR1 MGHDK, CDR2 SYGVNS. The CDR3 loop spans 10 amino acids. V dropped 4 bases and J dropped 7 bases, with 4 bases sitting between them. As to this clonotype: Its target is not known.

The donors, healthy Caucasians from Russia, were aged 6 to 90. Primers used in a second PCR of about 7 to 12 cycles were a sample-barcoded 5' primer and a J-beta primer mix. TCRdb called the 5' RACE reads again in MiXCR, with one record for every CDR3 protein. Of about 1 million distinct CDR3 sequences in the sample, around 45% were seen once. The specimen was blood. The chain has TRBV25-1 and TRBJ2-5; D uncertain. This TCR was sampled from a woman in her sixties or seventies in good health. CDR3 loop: CASSGGTQYF. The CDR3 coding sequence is TGTGCCAGCAGTGGTGGGACCCAGTACTTC.